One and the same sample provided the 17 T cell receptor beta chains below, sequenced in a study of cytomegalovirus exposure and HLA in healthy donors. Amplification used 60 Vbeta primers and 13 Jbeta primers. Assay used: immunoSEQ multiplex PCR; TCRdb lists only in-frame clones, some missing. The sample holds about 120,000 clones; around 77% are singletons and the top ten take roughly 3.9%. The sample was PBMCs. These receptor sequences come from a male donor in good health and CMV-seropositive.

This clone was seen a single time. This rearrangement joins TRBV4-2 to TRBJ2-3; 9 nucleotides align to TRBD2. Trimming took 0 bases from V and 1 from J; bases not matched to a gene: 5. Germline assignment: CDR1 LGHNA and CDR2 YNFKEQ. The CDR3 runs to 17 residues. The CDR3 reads CASSQERAGGGTDTQYF. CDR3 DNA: TGTGCCAGCAGCCAAGAACGAGCGGGAGGCGGCACAGATACGCAGTATTTT.

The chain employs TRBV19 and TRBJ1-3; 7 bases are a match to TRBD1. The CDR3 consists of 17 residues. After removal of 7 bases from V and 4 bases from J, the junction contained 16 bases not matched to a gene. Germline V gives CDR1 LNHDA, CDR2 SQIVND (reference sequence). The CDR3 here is CASKEGRTGEPGNTIYF. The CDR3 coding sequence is TGTGCCAGTAAAGAAGGCAGAACAGGGGAGCCCGGAAACACCATATATTTT.

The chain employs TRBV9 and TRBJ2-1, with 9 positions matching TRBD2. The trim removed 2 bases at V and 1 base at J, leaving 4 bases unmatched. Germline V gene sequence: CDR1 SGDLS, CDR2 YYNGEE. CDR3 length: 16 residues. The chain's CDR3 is CASSVSGRGSYNEQFF. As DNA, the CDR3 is TGTGCCAGCAGCGTTAGCGGGAGAGGATCCTACAATGAGCAGTTCTTC.

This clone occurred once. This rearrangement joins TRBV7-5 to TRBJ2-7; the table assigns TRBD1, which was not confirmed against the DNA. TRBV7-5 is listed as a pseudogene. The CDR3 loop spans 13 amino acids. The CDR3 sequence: CVRSFGQSYEQYF. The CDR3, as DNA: TGTGTCAGAAGCTTCGGACAGTCCTACGAGCAGTACTTC.

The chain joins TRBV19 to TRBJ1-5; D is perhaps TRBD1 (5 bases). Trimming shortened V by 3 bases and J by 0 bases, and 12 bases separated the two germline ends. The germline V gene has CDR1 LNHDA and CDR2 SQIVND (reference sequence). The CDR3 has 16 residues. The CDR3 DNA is TGTGCCAGTAGTATTTACAGGATAAATAGCAATCAGCCCCAGCATTTT. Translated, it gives CASSIYRINSNQPQHF.

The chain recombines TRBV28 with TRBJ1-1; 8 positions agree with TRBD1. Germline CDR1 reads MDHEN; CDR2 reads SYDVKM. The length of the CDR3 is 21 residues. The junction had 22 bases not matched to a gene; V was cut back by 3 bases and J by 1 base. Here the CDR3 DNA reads TGTGCCAGCAGTTTCGCGGACTGGATTACCCGTGCCGACAGGGGGAACACTGAAGCTTTCTTT. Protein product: CASSFADWITRADRGNTEAFF.

The CDR3 region has the DNA TGTGCCAGCAGTCCTGGACTAGCCGGGTGGGGACTTGAGACCCAGTACTTC. Residues: CASSPGLAGWGLETQYF. The J gene is TRBJ2-5, the V gene TRBV2; 8 positions match TRBD2. V lost 5 bases, J lost 5 bases, and 16 bases stayed unmatched. Germline CDR1 SNHLY, CDR2 FYNNEI. This CDR3 comprises 17 residues.

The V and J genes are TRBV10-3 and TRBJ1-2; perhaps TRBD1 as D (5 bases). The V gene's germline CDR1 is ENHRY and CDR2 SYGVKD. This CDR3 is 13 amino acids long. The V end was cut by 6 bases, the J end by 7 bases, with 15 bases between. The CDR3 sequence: CAISPGGVGGYTF. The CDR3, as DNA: TGTGCCATCAGCCCTGGGGGGGTAGGTGGCTACACCTTC.

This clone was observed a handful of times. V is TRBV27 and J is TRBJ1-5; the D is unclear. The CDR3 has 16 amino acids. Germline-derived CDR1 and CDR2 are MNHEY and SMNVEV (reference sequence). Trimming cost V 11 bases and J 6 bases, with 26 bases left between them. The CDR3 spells CALLSGILPRLQPQHF. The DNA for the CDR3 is TGTGCCCTGCTTTCCGGGATTCTTCCTCGACTTCAGCCCCAGCATTTT.

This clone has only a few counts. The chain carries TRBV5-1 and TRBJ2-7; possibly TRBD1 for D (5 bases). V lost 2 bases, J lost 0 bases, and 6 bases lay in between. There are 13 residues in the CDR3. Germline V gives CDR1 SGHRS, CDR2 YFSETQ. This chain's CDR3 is CASSFGASYEQYF. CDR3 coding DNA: TGCGCCAGCAGCTTTGGGGCCTCCTACGAGCAGTACTTC.

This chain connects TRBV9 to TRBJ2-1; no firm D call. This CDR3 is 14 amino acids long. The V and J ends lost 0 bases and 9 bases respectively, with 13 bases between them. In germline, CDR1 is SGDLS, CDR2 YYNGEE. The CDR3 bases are TGTGCCAGCAGCGTAGAGGTCAGGTCGCGTGAGCAGTTCTTC. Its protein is CASSVEVRSREQFF.

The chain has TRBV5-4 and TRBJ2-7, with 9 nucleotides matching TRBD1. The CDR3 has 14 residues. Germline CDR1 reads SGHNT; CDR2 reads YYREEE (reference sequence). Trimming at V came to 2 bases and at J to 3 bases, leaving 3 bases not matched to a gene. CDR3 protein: CASSFPGQGYEQYF. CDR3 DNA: TGTGCCAGCAGCTTCCCGGGACAGGGCTACGAGCAGTACTTC.

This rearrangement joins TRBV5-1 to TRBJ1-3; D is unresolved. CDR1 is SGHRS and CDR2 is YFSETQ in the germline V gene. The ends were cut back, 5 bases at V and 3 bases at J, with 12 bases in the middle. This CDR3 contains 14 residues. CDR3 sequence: CASRLQADGNTIYF. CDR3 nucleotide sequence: TGCGCCAGCAGACTCCAAGCGGATGGAAACACCATATATTTT.

The CDR3 spells CASSPNGQGANQPQHF. The CDR3 bases are TGTGCCAGCTCACCTAACGGACAGGGGGCCAATCAGCCCCAGCATTTT. V is TRBV18 and J is TRBJ1-5; 11 nucleotides align to TRBD1. This CDR3 has 16 amino acids. With V trimmed by 3 bases and J by 3 bases, 4 bases remained unmatched. Germline V CDR1 and CDR2: KGHSH, LQKENI.

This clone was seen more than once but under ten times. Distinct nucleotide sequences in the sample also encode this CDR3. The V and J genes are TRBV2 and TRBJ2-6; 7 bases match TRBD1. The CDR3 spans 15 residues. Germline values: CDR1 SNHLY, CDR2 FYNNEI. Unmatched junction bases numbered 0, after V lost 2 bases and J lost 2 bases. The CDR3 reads CASSETGAGANVLTF. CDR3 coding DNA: TGTGCCAGCAGTGAAACAGGGGCTGGGGCCAACGTCCTGACTTTC.

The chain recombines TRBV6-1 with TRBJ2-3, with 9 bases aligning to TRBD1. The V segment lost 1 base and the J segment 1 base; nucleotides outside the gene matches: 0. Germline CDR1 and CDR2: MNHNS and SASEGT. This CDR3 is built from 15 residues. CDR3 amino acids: CASSEGTGGTDTQYF. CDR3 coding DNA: TGTGCCAGCAGTGAAGGGACAGGGGGCACAGATACGCAGTATTTT.

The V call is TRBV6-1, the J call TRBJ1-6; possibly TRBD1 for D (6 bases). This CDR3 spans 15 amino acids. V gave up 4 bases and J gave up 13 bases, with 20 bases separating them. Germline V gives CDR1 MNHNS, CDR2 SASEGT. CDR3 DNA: TGTGCCAGCAGTGGATACACCCAGGGGCCTGAGCCCCTCCACTTT. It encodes CASSGYTQGPEPLHF.